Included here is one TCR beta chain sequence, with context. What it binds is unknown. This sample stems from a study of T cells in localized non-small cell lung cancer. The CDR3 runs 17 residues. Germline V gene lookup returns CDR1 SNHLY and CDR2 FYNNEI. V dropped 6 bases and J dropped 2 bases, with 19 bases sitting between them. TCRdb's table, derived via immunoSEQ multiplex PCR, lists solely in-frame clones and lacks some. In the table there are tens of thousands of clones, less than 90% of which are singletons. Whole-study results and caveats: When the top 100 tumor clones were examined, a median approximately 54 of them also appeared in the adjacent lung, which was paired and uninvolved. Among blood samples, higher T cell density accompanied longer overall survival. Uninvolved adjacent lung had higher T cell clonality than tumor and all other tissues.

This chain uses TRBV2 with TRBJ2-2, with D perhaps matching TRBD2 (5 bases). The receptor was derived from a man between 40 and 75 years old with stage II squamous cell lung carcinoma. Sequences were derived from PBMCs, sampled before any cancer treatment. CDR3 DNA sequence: TGTGCCAGCAGAGACGAGAGGGCGTTCGGCAACACCGGGGAGCTGTTTTTT. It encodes CASRDERAFGNTGELFF.